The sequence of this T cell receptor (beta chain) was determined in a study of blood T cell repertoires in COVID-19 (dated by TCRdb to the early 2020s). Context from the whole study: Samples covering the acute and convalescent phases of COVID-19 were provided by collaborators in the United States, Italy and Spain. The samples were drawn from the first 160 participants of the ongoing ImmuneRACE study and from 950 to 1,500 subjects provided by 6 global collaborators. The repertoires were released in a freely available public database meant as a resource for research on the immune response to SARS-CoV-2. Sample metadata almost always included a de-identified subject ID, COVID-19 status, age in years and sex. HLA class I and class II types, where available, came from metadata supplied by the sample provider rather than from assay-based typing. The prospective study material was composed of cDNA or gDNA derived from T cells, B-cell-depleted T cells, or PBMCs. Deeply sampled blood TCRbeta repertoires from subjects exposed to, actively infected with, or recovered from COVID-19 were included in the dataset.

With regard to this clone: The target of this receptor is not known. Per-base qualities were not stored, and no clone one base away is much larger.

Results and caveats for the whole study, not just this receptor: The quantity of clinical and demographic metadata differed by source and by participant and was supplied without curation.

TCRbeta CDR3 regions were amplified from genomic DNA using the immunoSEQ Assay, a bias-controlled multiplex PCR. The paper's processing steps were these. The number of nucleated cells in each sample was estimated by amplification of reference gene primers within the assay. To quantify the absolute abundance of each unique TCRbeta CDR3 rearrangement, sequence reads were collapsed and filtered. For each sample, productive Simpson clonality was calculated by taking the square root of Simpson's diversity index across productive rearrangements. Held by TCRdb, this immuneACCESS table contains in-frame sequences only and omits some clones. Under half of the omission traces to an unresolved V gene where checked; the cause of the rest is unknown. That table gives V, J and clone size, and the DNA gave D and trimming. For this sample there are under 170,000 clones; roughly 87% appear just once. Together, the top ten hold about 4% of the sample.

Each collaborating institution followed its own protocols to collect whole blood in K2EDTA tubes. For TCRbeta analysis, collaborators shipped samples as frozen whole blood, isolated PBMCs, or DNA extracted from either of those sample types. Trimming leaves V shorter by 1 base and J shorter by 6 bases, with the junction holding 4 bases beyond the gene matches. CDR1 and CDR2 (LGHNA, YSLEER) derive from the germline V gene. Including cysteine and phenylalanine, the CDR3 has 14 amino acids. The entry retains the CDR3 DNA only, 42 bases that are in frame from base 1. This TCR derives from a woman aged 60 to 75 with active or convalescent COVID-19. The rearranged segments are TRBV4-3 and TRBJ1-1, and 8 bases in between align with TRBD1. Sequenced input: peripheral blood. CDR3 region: CASSQGGQGPEAFF. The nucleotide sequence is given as TGCGCCAGCAGCCAAGGAGGACAGGGTCCTGAAGCTTTCTTT.